This entry is about one TCR beta chain. Its cognate antigen is unknown. Making use of molecular barcodes, quantitative 5'-RACE generated TCR beta libraries. TCRdb re-called the 5' RACE reads with MiXCR, one entry per CDR3 protein. This sample yields roughly 220,000 distinct CDR3 sequences, of which approximately 20% are seen a single time; roughly 42% belongs to the top ten. The record originates from a study of CD8 T cells in ankylosing spondylitis. Overall study findings and caveats: Typical of ankylosing spondylitis blood, it appeared, was a TCR beta motif of under 10 highly homologous variants. Existing reports had already noted some motif variants in reactive arthritis synovial fluid and blood.

The V gene end was trimmed by 6 bases and the J gene end by 3 bases; junction bases not matched to a gene: 9. CDR3 length: 14 amino acids. Germline loops: CDR1 DFQATT, CDR2 SNEGSKA (reference sequence). This TCR derives from a male donor with ankylosing spondylitis. The sample comprised blood, either unsorted or a sorted T cell fraction (not recorded which). V gene TRBV20-1 combines with J gene TRBJ2-7, with 9 bases lining up with TRBD2. CDR3 sequence: CSAFLAGDFYEQYF. The CDR3 coding sequence is TGCAGTGCCTTTTTAGCGGGGGACTTCTACGAGCAGTACTTC.